These 22 T cell receptor beta chains came from one sample sequenced in a study of cytomegalovirus exposure and HLA in healthy donors listed by TCRdb under 2017. The library was built by means of the immunoSEQ multiplex PCR assay. The multiplex PCR relied on a mix of 60 forward primers for TCR Vbeta segments and 13 reverse primers for TCR Jbeta segments. In TCRdb, the immuneACCESS table is reduced to in-frame sequences with V and J assigned. These tables do not hold every clone; where another copy was compared, an unresolved V gene accounts for under half, and the others remain unexplained. The sample profile shows about 98,000 clones; approximately 72% of them were found once. In total, the top ten clones hold roughly 11% of the sample. The material sequenced was PBMCs. The source of these receptors is a man in his late teens or twenties in good health and CMV-seropositive.

This chain links TRBV5-1 with TRBJ2-7, with 9 bases matching TRBD1. The CDR3 runs 14 residues. Germline CDR1 reads SGHRS; CDR2 reads YFSETQ. J gave up 7 bases and V 2 bases, and 7 bases lay outside the gene matches. Here the CDR3 reads CASSLRTGDGEQYF. The CDR3 bases are TGCGCCAGCAGCTTACGGACAGGGGATGGGGAGCAGTACTTC.

Only one count was recorded for this clone. The chain carries TRBV7-9 and TRBJ1-1; possibly TRBD1 for D (5 bases). The CDR3 is 15 residues long. V was trimmed by 3 bases and J by 3 bases, leaving 14 bases between them. In germline, CDR1 is SEHNR, CDR2 FQNEAQ (reference sequence). CDR3 sequence reads: CASSFGRGWDTEAFF. Here the CDR3 DNA reads TGTGCCAGCAGCTTTGGGAGGGGATGGGACACTGAAGCTTTCTTT.

CDR3 sequence: CASSPHGRTNEKLFF. The CDR3 DNA sequence: TGTGCCAGCAGTCCGCATGGGAGAACTAATGAAAAACTGTTTTTT. The V and J genes are TRBV5-8 and TRBJ1-4; D unclear. V lost 5 bases and J lost 1, with 12 bases in between. This CDR3 comprises 15 residues. CDR1 SGHTS and CDR2 YDEGEE come from the germline V gene.

The V call is TRBV7-9, the J call TRBJ2-5; D not certain. CDR1 is SEHNR and CDR2 is FQNEAQ in the germline V gene (reference sequence). V was shortened by 2 bases and J by 3 bases, with 7 bases between the two germline ends. The CDR3 has 13 amino acids. This CDR3 is CASSLSPEETQYF. CDR3 sequence (DNA): TGTGCCAGCAGCTTAAGCCCCGAAGAGACCCAGTACTTC.

The rearrangement uses TRBV4-2 and TRBJ2-7, with 13 bases fitting TRBD2. The CDR3 extends over 18 amino acids. Losses at the gene ends were 0 bases for V and 5 bases for J; bases not matched to a gene: 10. The germline V gene encodes CDR1 LGHNA and CDR2 YNFKEQ. The CDR3 is CASSQEARLAGGPDEQYF. DNA for the CDR3: TGTGCCAGCAGCCAAGAGGCGCGACTAGCGGGGGGCCCAGACGAGCAGTACTTC.

The gene calls are TRBV9 and TRBJ2-2; D not certain. The CDR3 runs to 13 residues. Germline CDR1 and CDR2: SGDLS and YYNGEE. Trimming removed 3 bases from V and 6 bases from J, with 9 bases in between. CDR3 in DNA: TGTGCCAGCAGCGCCGTCCGCGCCGGGGAGCTGTTTTTT. Translating gives CASSAVRAGELFF.

The genes are TRBV28 and TRBJ1-5, with a weak D call TRBD1 (6 bases). In germline, CDR1 is MDHEN, CDR2 SYDVKM. This CDR3 contains 15 residues. V lost 3 bases and J 5 bases, leaving 14 bases between the germline ends. The CDR3, as DNA: TGTGCCAGCAGTTTGGGCAGGGGAGAAGATCAGCCCCAGCATTTT. This codes for CASSLGRGEDQPQHF.

This clone is a singleton in its sample. The V and J genes are TRBV29-1 and TRBJ2-3, with 9 bases matching TRBD1. CDR3 length: 16 amino acids. J gave up 4 bases and V 0 bases, and 8 bases lay outside the gene matches. The germline V gene encodes CDR1 SQVTM and CDR2 ANQGSEA. The CDR3 reads CSVEDASQGAADTQYF. Written as DNA, the CDR3 is TGCAGCGTTGAAGATGCTTCACAGGGGGCCGCAGATACGCAGTATTTT.

This clone is a singleton in its sample. The rearrangement joins TRBV7-8 to TRBJ1-1; no definite D call. This CDR3 has 12 amino acids. In germline, CDR1 is SGHVS, CDR2 FQNEAQ. V lost 2 bases and J 3 bases, leaving 4 bases between the germline ends. DNA for the CDR3: TGTGCCAGCAGCTTAACGGACACTGAAGCTTTCTTT. This sequence encodes CASSLTDTEAFF.

The rearrangement joins TRBV4-2 to TRBJ2-3; TRBD2 matches 8 bases. Losses at the gene ends were 0 bases for V and 4 bases for J; bases not matched to a gene: 6. CDR3 length: 16 amino acids. Germline loops: CDR1 LGHNA, CDR2 YNFKEQ. For the CDR3, the DNA is TGTGCCAGCAGCCAAGATGGCGGGGGGCTATCAGATACGCAGTATTTT. It encodes CASSQDGGGLSDTQYF.

The rearrangement links TRBV6-5 to TRBJ1-5; D is uncertain. V gave up 3 bases and J gave up 5 bases, with 8 bases separating them. The germline gives CDR1 MNHEY, CDR2 SVGAGI. This CDR3 has 13 amino acids. CDR3 DNA sequence: TGTGCCAGCAGTTATTATATAGATCAGCCCCAGCATTTT. It codes for CASSYYIDQPQHF.

The rearrangement links TRBV28 to TRBJ2-2; TRBD2 agrees at 7 bases. Germline CDR1 and CDR2: MDHEN and SYDVKM. The ends lost 8 bases at V and 0 bases at J; junction bases unmatched: 3. The CDR3 length is 14 residues. CDR3 sequence (DNA): TGTGCCAGCCTAGCGGTCGCGAACACCGGGGAGCTGTTTTTT. The encoded protein is CASLAVANTGELFF.

In this sample, this clone turned up once. The chain has TRBV7-9 and TRBJ2-7; 10 nucleotides align to TRBD2. Trimming at V came to 2 bases and at J to 0 bases, leaving 4 bases not matched to a gene. CDR3 size: 16 residues. Germline CDR1 is SEHNR and CDR2 is FQNEAQ (reference sequence). CDR3 nucleotides: TGTGCCAGCAGCTTAAGTCTAGCGGGGGCCTCCTACGAGCAGTACTTC. Its translation: CASSLSLAGASYEQYF.

The rearrangement uses TRBV5-4 and TRBJ1-1, with 9 nucleotides matching TRBD1. V trimming: 0 bases; J trimming: 6 bases; junction bases outside the gene matches: 6. The CDR3 extends over 15 amino acids. Germline CDR1 SGHNT, CDR2 YYREEE (reference sequence). CDR3 DNA: TGTGCCAGCAGCTTGGGGACAGGGGAATACCCTGAAGCTTTCTTT. Translated: CASSLGTGEYPEAFF.

Here the CDR3 DNA reads TGTGCCAGCAGCTTTTCAACGGGACAAGGTAGTGGCTACACCTTC. Encoded protein: CASSFSTGQGSGYTF. V is TRBV7-8 and J is TRBJ1-2, with D possibly matching TRBD1 (6 bases). The CDR3 runs to 15 residues. CDR1 and CDR2 (germline): SGHVS, FQNEAQ. Trimming shortened V by 3 bases and J by 7 bases, and 18 bases separated the two germline ends.

This clone was seen a handful of times. The chain employs TRBV20-1 and TRBJ2-7, with D possibly being TRBD1 (6 bases). V lost 5 bases to trimming and J lost 7 bases, with 12 bases between them. The CDR3 spans 11 residues. Looked up from germline, CDR1 is DFQATT and CDR2 is SNEGSKA (reference sequence). Written as DNA, the CDR3 is TGCAGTGCTCTAGACAGGCTGGAGCAGTACTTC. Encoded protein: CSALDRLEQYF.

This chain connects TRBV11-2 to TRBJ1-1; D unresolved. V shed 2 bases and J shed 1 base, with 11 bases lying between them. The CDR3 runs 15 residues. Per the germline V gene, CDR1 is SGHAT and CDR2 is FQNNGV. The CDR3 protein is CASSLILGRNTEAFF. As DNA, the CDR3 is TGTGCCAGCAGCTTAATTCTCGGGAGGAACACTGAAGCTTTCTTT.

The V gene is TRBV30, the J gene TRBJ2-7; TRBD1 is a possible D gene (6 bases). Germline V CDR1 and CDR2: GTSNPN, SVGIG (reference sequence). With 3 bases removed from V and 9 bases from J, the gap between germline ends came to 21 bases. This CDR3 has 14 residues. The CDR3 DNA follows: TGTGCCTGGAGACGAACCGGGACACCCAACGGGCAGTACTTC. Protein sequence: CAWRRTGTPNGQYF. The full variable domain, its missing parts supplied by reference TRBV30 and TRBJ2-7, is SQTIHQWPATLVQPVGSPLSLECTVEGTSNPNLYWYRQAAGRGLQLLFYSVGIGQISSEVPQNLSASRPQDRQFILSSKKLLLSDSGFYLCAWRRTGTPNGQYFGPGTRLTVT.

The chain joins TRBV7-2 to TRBJ2-2, with 9 bases fitting TRBD2. Trimming at V came to 3 bases and at J to 5 bases, leaving 7 bases not matched to a gene. CDR1 SGHTA and CDR2 FQGNSA come from the germline V gene. This CDR3 spans 16 amino acids. Here the CDR3 DNA reads TGTGCCAGCAGCTTTGATAGCGGGGGATCTACCGGGGAGCTGTTTTTT. Protein sequence: CASSFDSGGSTGELFF.

The chain recombines TRBV19 with TRBJ1-1, with 7 bases matching TRBD1. The CDR3 spans 12 residues. After removal of 4 bases from V and 10 bases from J, the junction contained 6 bases not matched to a gene. Germline lookup yields CDR1 LNHDA and CDR2 SQIVND (reference sequence). CDR3 sequence (DNA): TGTGCCAGTAGTACGCCGGGACAGAGAGCTTTCTTT. This codes for CASSTPGQRAFF. The entire variable domain, with the rest obtained from reference TRBV19 and TRBJ1-1, is as follows: DGGITQSPKYLFRKEGQNVTLSCEQNLNHDAMYWYRQDPGQGLRLIYYSQIVNDFQKGDIAEGYSVSREKKESFPLTVTSAQKNPTAFYLCASSTPGQRAFFGQGTRLTVV.

The V call is TRBV7-3, the J call TRBJ2-3; 10 bases are shared with TRBD1. This CDR3 is built from 16 residues. Trimming removed 4 bases from V and 1 base from J; junction bases left unmatched: 5. Looked up from germline, CDR1 is SGHTA and CDR2 is FQGTGA. CDR3 in amino acids: CASSSTGTGGTDTQYF. Here the CDR3 DNA reads TGTGCCAGCAGCTCAACCGGGACAGGGGGCACAGATACGCAGTATTTT.

The chain links TRBV5-1 to TRBJ1-1; D unresolved. Trimming removed 0 bases at V and 0 bases at J, with 12 bases between. Germline V gene data show CDR1 as SGHRS and CDR2 as YFSETQ. There are 16 residues in the CDR3. CDR3 in amino acids: CASSLAGLRMNTEAFF. The CDR3 DNA follows: TGCGCCAGCAGCTTGGCCGGACTGAGGATGAACACTGAAGCTTTCTTT.